A selection of T cell receptor beta chains follows, all from one sample in a study of CXCR3-negative and CXCR3-positive naive CD8 T cells. Using the 5' RACE reads, TCRdb records one entry per CDR3 protein without DNA. With 100,000 to 150,000 distinct CDR3 sequences in the sample, the ten largest clones hold roughly 0.29%. Sample: naive CXCR3- CD8+ T cells from blood. The receptors were gathered from a human donor in good health. Some clones in this sample may be carry-over from other donors' samples. The CDR3 runs from the conserved cysteine through the conserved F or W.

v_gene	j_gene	CDR3aa
TRBV5-8	TRBJ2-1	CASSPGLMNEQFF
TRBV5-1	TRBJ2-3	CASSLLSGASTDTQYF
TRBV7-9	TRBJ2-1	CASTPRELTQPEQFF
TRBV12-3/TRBV12-4	TRBJ2-1	CASSFSEGESDYNEQFF
TRBV28	TRBJ2-2	CASSVLSGELFF
TRBV7-9	TRBJ2-2	CASSQQTRNTGELFF
TRBV29-1	TRBJ2-1	CSARTDSYNEQFF
TRBV12-3/TRBV12-4	TRBJ2-5	CASSLDYGGTQYF
TRBV28	TRBJ2-7	CASSVRLASHEQYF
TRBV9	TRBJ2-1	CASSFMGVEQFF
TRBV7-9	TRBJ2-5	CASSPLTGRQETQYF
TRBV7-6	TRBJ2-6	CASSLVGANVLTF
TRBV5-6	TRBJ2-1	CASSALAGAGESYNEQFF
TRBV12-3/TRBV12-4	TRBJ2-3	CASSSGLASTHHPADTQYF
TRBV10-3	TRBJ2-7	CAISLAGAHEQYF
TRBV28	TRBJ1-2	CASSFPGTGNGYTF
TRBV6-6	TRBJ2-2	CASSTDAGELFF
TRBV19	TRBJ2-7	CASSIDLESYEQYF
TRBV6-1	TRBJ2-2	CASLRAGLVDGELFF
TRBV25-1	TRBJ1-5	CASSESRTGDYSNQPQHF
TRBV7-9	TRBJ2-7	CASSRIRGVFYEQYF
TRBV20-1	TRBJ2-1	CSARPYRTAYNEQFF
TRBV29-1	TRBJ2-1	CSVGDSSYNEQFF
TRBV7-8	TRBJ2-7	CASSSQGFKQYF
TRBV6-2/TRBV6-3	TRBJ2-1	CASSYDRTAVHYNEQFF
TRBV29-1	TRBJ2-5	CSVETGGDLQETQYF
TRBV4-3	TRBJ2-5	CASSLGLSQETQYF
TRBV29-1	TRBJ1-2	CSVDLGGLTNGYTF
TRBV29-1	TRBJ2-1	CSVGLAYNEQFF
TRBV11-3	TRBJ2-1	CASSLEQVPYNEQFF
TRBV4-1	TRBJ2-2	CASSQAPGTASSGELFF
TRBV28	TRBJ2-7	CASSLIGTDYEQYF
TRBV5-1	TRBJ2-7	CASSSFLGISYEQYF
TRBV5-1	TRBJ2-7	CASSFLGQDFSYEQYF
TRBV4-3	TRBJ2-2	CASSHMRGTGELFF
TRBV7-2	TRBJ2-4	CARSYDWNIQYF
TRBV11-2	TRBJ1-1	CASRTRIVGAMNTEAFF
TRBV6-5	TRBJ2-7	CATFSELSWEQYF
TRBV28	TRBJ1-2	CASSEVGNYGYTF
TRBV28	TRBJ2-7	CASSCDRVSGDEQYF
TRBV14	TRBJ2-1	CASSQGESSGNEQFF
TRBV7-7	TRBJ2-7	CASSSQGGEQYF
TRBV28	TRBJ1-1	CASSLPQGGGTEAFF
TRBV29-1	TRBJ2-1	CSVEDLASSHNEQFF
TRBV13	TRBJ2-5	CASSLVAVKETQYF
TRBV19	TRBJ1-1	CASSAGFDRGVGTEAFF